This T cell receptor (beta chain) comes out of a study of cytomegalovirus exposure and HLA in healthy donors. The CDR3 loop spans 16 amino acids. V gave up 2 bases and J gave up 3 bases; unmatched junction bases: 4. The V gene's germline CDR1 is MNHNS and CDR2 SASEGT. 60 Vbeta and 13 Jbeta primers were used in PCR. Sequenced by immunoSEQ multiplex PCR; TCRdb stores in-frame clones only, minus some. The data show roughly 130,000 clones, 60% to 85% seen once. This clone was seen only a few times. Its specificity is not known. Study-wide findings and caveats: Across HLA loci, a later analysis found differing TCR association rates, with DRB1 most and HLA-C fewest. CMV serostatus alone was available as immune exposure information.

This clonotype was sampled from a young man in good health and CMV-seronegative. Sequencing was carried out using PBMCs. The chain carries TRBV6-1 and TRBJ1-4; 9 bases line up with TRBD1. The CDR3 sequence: CASSETGGGPNEKLFF. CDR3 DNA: TGTGCCAGCAGTGAAACAGGGGGCGGACCTAATGAAAAACTGTTTTTT.